These 15 T cell receptor beta chains were sequenced from one sample in a study of Ad26.COV2.S vaccination and SARS-CoV-2 variants. Specified treatment: roughly 19 received Ad26.COV2.S at low or high dose, single or two shots; about five received placebo; per-sample allocation not given. Material that was analyzed had been drawn on day 63 after the first vaccine or placebo injection. The table came from immunoSEQ multiplex PCR; TCRdb's copy has only in-frame clones and leaves some out. Of over 350,000 clones listed, 70% to 90% are singletons. The source was peripheral blood, collected in a trial of Ad26.COV2.S vaccine versus placebo. These receptor sequences come from a person between 18 and 65 years old who received the Ad26.COV2.S COVID-19 vaccine or a placebo.

The genes are TRBV6-5 and TRBJ2-7; 7 nucleotides agree with TRBD1. The junction had 4 bases not matched to a gene; V was cut back by 0 bases and J by 2 bases. Germline CDR1 and CDR2: MNHEY and SVGAGI. This CDR3 region has 15 residues. CDR3 loop: CASSYSSGGTYEQYF. CDR3 nucleotides: TGTGCCAGCAGTTACTCGTCAGGGGGAACCTACGAGCAGTACTTC.

V is TRBV6-4 and J is TRBJ2-5; D call uncertain. The CDR3 sequence is 14 residues long. Germline assignment: CDR1 MRHNA and CDR2 SNTAGT. Trimming took 4 bases from V and 5 from J, leaving 14 bases between them. The CDR3 region has the DNA TGTGCCAGCAGTGGGCCTCCCGCGTCCGAGACCCAGTACTTC. Translated: CASSGPPASETQYF.

The CDR3 loop is CASSLGSAGGGRSEQYF. The CDR3 DNA reads TGTGCCAGCAGCTTAGGGTCCGCCGGGGGGGGCCGTAGCGAGCAGTACTTC. The rearrangement joins TRBV7-6 to TRBJ2-7; 8 bases agree with TRBD2. Germline-derived CDR1 and CDR2 are SGHVS and FNYEAQ. The ends lost 1 base at V and 6 bases at J; junction bases unmatched: 14. There are 17 residues in the CDR3.

The chain uses TRBV7-6 and TRBJ1-4, with 9 bases fitting TRBD1. This CDR3 comprises 14 residues. V was clipped by 5 bases and J by 8 bases; unmatched bases: 6. Germline CDR1 is SGHVS and CDR2 is FNYEAQ. The CDR3 sequence is CASSPTGGSEKLFF. The CDR3 nucleotides are TGTGCCAGCAGCCCGACAGGGGGGTCCGAAAAACTGTTTTTT.

CDR3 DNA: TGTGCCAGCAGCAGAGCCGGGGCCTCCTACGAGCAGTACTTC. Residues: CASSRAGASYEQYF. The rearrangement joins TRBV11-2 to TRBJ2-7; D is possibly TRBD1 or TRBD2 (5 bases each). The ends were cut back, 5 bases at V and 0 bases at J, with 11 bases in the middle. The length of the CDR3 is 14 residues. Germline-derived CDR1 and CDR2 are SGHAT and FQNNGV. The whole variable domain, remainder taken from reference TRBV11-2 and TRBJ2-7, is EAGVAQSPRYKIIEKRQSVAFWCNPISGHATLYWYQQILGQGPKLLIQFQNNGVVDDSQLPKDRFSAERLKGVDSTLKIQPAKLEDSAVYLCASSRAGASYEQYFGPGTRLTVT.

The chain joins TRBV4-3 to TRBJ2-1; D is tentatively TRBD1 or TRBD2 (5 bases each). CDR1 is LGHNA, CDR2 YSLEER, per germline. V lost 1 base to trimming and J lost 10 bases, with 14 bases between them. The CDR3 length is 14 residues. The CDR3 here is CASSQADTPGEQFF. The CDR3 DNA is TGCGCCAGCAGCCAAGCGGACACCCCGGGGGAGCAGTTCTTC.

This clone came up a few times. The rearrangement links TRBV7-9 to TRBJ1-6; 12 bases are shared with TRBD1. CDR3 size: 16 residues. The germline V gene encodes CDR1 SEHNR and CDR2 FQNEAQ (reference sequence). J was trimmed by 9 bases and V by 3 bases; bases with no gene match: 6. CDR3 residues: CASSLGLGQGASPLHF. In DNA form, the CDR3 reads TGTGCCAGCAGCTTGGGCCTGGGACAGGGGGCTTCACCCCTCCACTTT.

Turning to this clone: This sample also contains other DNA sequences that code for the same CDR3. The rearrangement joins TRBV5-1 to TRBJ2-1, with TRBD2 matching 7 bases. V lost 4 bases and J lost 0; bases outside the gene matches: 4. Per the germline V gene, CDR1 is SGHRS and CDR2 is YFSETQ. The CDR3 sequence is 15 residues long. The CDR3 DNA sequence: TGCGCCAGCAGCCTGGGGGGGAGCTCCTACAATGAGCAGTTCTTC. Its translation is CASSLGGSSYNEQFF. Filled out from reference TRBV5-1 and TRBJ2-1, the complete variable domain reads KAGVTQTPRYLIKTRGQQVTLSCSPISGHRSVSWYQQTPGQGLQFLFEYFSETQRNKGNFPGRFSGRQFSNSRSEMNVSTLELGDSALYLCASSLGGSSYNEQFFGPGTRLTVL.

This sequence joins TRBV4-1 and TRBJ1-4, with D perhaps matching TRBD1 (6 bases). The CDR3 runs to 16 residues. Per germline, CDR1 MGHRA and CDR2 YSYEKL. Trimming took off 0 bases at V and 7 bases at J, with 15 bases between the two ends. The CDR3 region is CASSQEGRGRAEKLFF. DNA for the CDR3: TGCGCCAGCAGCCAAGAGGGCAGGGGACGCGCTGAAAAACTGTTTTTT.

The rearrangement joins TRBV4-1 to TRBJ1-4; D ambiguous. The V end lost 1 base, the J end lost 3 bases, and 9 bases lay between the germline ends. The CDR3 runs 15 residues. Germline values: CDR1 MGHRA, CDR2 YSYEKL. The CDR3 DNA follows: TGCGCCAGCAGCCAAGGGCCTTGGGCTAATGAAAAACTGTTTTTT. Protein sequence: CASSQGPWANEKLFF.

The rearrangement uses TRBV18 and TRBJ2-5, with D tentatively TRBD1 (6 bases). Germline lookup yields CDR1 KGHSH and CDR2 LQKENI. CDR3 length: 15 amino acids. Trimming pared 2 bases from V and 2 bases from J, leaving 12 bases between. The CDR3 spells CASSPTTGPQETQYF. For the CDR3, the DNA is TGTGCCAGCTCACCAACGACAGGTCCTCAAGAGACCCAGTACTTC.

This clone was counted ten times or more. The V call is TRBV7-9, the J call TRBJ1-2; TRBD1 is a possible D gene (5 bases). V was pared by 6 bases and J by 5 bases, with 16 bases between. This CDR3 has 14 amino acids. Germline V lookup: CDR1 SEHNR, CDR2 FQNEAQ (reference sequence). Here the CDR3 DNA reads TGTGCCAGCAGGGGACGCAGGACTTCTTATGGCTACACCTTC. Residues: CASRGRRTSYGYTF.

V usage is TRBV5-1 and J usage is TRBJ2-2, with 8 bases identical to TRBD1. This CDR3 region has 16 residues. V trimming: 1 base; J trimming: 1 base; junction bases outside the gene matches: 3. Germline values: CDR1 SGHRS, CDR2 YFSETQ. The CDR3 sequence: CASSLSGTGNTGELFF. For the CDR3, the DNA is TGCGCCAGCAGCTTGTCCGGGACAGGGAACACCGGGGAGCTGTTTTTT.

The V and J genes are TRBV4-2 and TRBJ2-2; TRBD2 is a possible D gene (6 bases). This CDR3 region has 18 residues. Between the trimmed V and J ends, which lost 2 bases and 4 bases, there was a span of 20 bases. Germline CDR1 reads LGHNA; CDR2 reads YNFKEQ. The CDR3 loop reads CASSQLGTGAGGTGELFF. In DNA form, the CDR3 reads TGTGCCAGCAGCCAACTTGGGACGGGCGCCGGGGGCACCGGGGAGCTGTTTTTT.

In the case of this clone: Other DNA variants within this sample encode the same CDR3. The chain links TRBV19 to TRBJ2-1; tentative D call: TRBD1 (5 bases). The CDR3 is made up of 12 amino acids. V lost 6 bases, J lost 5 bases, and 8 bases lay in between. Germline CDR1 is LNHDA and CDR2 is SQIVND (reference sequence). The CDR3: CASSPRDNEQFF. CDR3 bases: TGTGCCAGTAGCCCCAGGGACAATGAGCAGTTCTTC.